A single sample gave rise to the 14 T cell receptor beta chains below, sequenced in a study of blood T cells in healthy people across ages. Using a J-beta primer mix together with a sample-barcoded 5' primer, a second PCR was run for about 6 to 12 cycles. TCRdb recomputed calls from the 5' RACE reads with MiXCR, one row per CDR3 protein. The repertoire has 800,000 to 950,000 distinct CDR3 sequences, 25% to 35% of them found once; the top ten carry roughly a tenth. The same data also contributed to another study, on T cells of mothers and their children.

Sequencing used blood. These receptors originate from a woman between 40 and 50 years old in good health.

In this sample, this clonotype turned up a few times. The J gene is TRBJ2-7, the V gene TRBV27; D unresolved. The V and J ends lost 0 bases and 2 bases respectively, with 8 bases between them. The CDR3 runs to 14 residues. CDR1 and CDR2 (germline): MNHEY, SMNVEV (reference sequence). Here the CDR3 reads CASSLSYSPYEQYF. Here the CDR3 DNA reads TGTGCCAGCAGTTTATCTTACAGCCCCTACGAGCAGTACTTC.

V gene TRBV2 combines with J gene TRBJ2-1; a possible D gene is TRBD2 (5 bases). This CDR3 has 15 residues. CDR1 is SNHLY and CDR2 is FYNNEI in the germline V gene. Trimming stripped 3 bases from V and 5 bases from J, with 14 bases between. This chain's CDR3 is CASSDIAGLDNEQFF. For the CDR3, the DNA is TGTGCCAGCAGTGATATTGCGGGCCTCGACAATGAGCAGTTCTTC.

The sample holds a few counts of this clonotype. The CDR3 spells CASTSGVTYEQYF. DNA for the CDR3: TGTGCCAGCACCTCAGGGGTAACCTACGAGCAGTACTTC. The chain carries TRBV5-6 and TRBJ2-7; maybe TRBD1 (6 bases). Trimming pared 6 bases from V and 2 bases from J, leaving 12 bases between. The CDR3 is made up of 13 amino acids. The germline V gene encodes CDR1 SGHDT and CDR2 YYEEEE.

A note on this clonotype: A much larger clone lies a single base off, so this may be a read error. The chain combines TRBV6-2 or TRBV6-3 with TRBJ2-5, with D perhaps TRBD2 (6 bases). Germline V lookup: CDR1 MNHEY, CDR2 SVGEGT. V was trimmed by 10 bases and J by 3 bases, leaving 18 bases between them. The CDR3 has 14 amino acids. CDR3 sequence reads: CANTQGGLEETQYF. DNA of the CDR3: TGTGCCAACACCCAAGGAGGGTTAGAAGAGACCCAGTACTTC.

The sample holds a few counts of this clonotype. The rearrangement joins TRBV28 to TRBJ2-7; 8 bases map to TRBD1. Germline trimming cut 3 bases from V and 5 bases from J; bases unmatched to any gene: 6. Germline-derived CDR1 and CDR2 are MDHEN and SYDVKM. The CDR3 contains 14 residues. CDR3 region: CASSFTHRGNEQYF. The CDR3 DNA sequence: TGTGCCAGCAGTTTCACACACAGGGGGAACGAGCAGTACTTC.

This clonotype was observed at least ten times. The chain carries TRBV4-3 and TRBJ2-3, with 12 bases identical to TRBD2. Germline loops: CDR1 LGHNA, CDR2 YSLEER. The J segment lost 3 bases and the V segment lost 1 base, leaving 11 bases of the junction unmatched. The CDR3 is 19 residues long. Here the CDR3 DNA reads TGCGCCAGCAGCCAAGGCTCTAGCGGGGGGGCAGTAGTAACAGATACGCAGTATTTT. Its protein is CASSQGSSGGAVVTDTQYF.

The chain uses TRBV29-1 and TRBJ1-1, with 8 nucleotides matching TRBD1. With 6 bases clipped from V and 1 base from J, the junction kept 10 bases outside the gene matches. The CDR3 totals 15 residues. Per germline, CDR1 SQVTM and CDR2 ANQGSEA. The CDR3 sequence is CSVAYPTGANTEAFF. CDR3 coding DNA: TGCAGCGTAGCCTATCCGACAGGGGCGAACACTGAAGCTTTCTTT.

This clonotype was found a few times. A much bigger clone sits one base away, suggesting this may be a read error. The rearrangement joins TRBV6-6 to TRBJ2-7; D could derive from TRBD1 or TRBD2 (6 bases each). This CDR3 is built from 14 residues. Trimming left V 7 bases short and J 2 bases short, with 15 bases between. Germline CDR1 is MNHNY and CDR2 is SVGAGI (reference sequence). CDR3 loop: CASNSQGTAYEQYF. Written as DNA, the CDR3 is TGTGCCAGCAATTCGCAGGGGACTGCCTACGAGCAGTACTTC.

This chain connects TRBV9 to TRBJ2-3; D gene unclear. This CDR3 is built from 17 residues. Germline assignment: CDR1 SGDLS and CDR2 YYNGEE. Deletions cut 1 base from V and 2 bases from J, with 17 bases between. The CDR3 is CASSVHGLNHATDTQYF. In DNA, the CDR3 is TGTGCCAGCAGCGTACACGGCCTAAATCACGCCACAGATACGCAGTATTTT.

This chain uses TRBV3-1 with TRBJ2-3; D ambiguous. Germline lookup yields CDR1 LGHDT and CDR2 YNNKEL (reference sequence). CDR3 length: 15 residues. Trimming took off 1 base at V and 0 bases at J, with 8 bases between the two ends. This chain's CDR3 is CASSQGSDSTDTQYF. CDR3 coding DNA: TGTGCCAGCAGCCAAGGAAGCGATAGCACAGATACGCAGTATTTT.

This chain joins TRBV7-8 and TRBJ2-4, with 8 positions matching TRBD2. The CDR3 sequence is 20 residues long. CDR1 SGHVS and CDR2 FQNEAQ come from the germline V gene. The CDR3 sequence: CISSPRHQRGSIIAKNIQYF. The CDR3 region has the DNA TGTATCAGCAGCCCACGTCACCAGCGGGGGTCCATTATAGCCAAAAACATTCAGTACTTC.

This clonotype has a handful of counts. The V call is TRBV20-1, the J call TRBJ2-7; D is unresolved. V lost 3 bases to trimming and J lost 6 bases, with 18 bases between them. The CDR3 length is 14 residues. Germline loops: CDR1 DFQATT, CDR2 SNEGSKA (reference sequence). The CDR3 sequence is CSASPGPGPAEQYF. CDR3 nucleotides: TGCAGTGCTAGCCCCGGGCCAGGCCCTGCCGAGCAGTACTTC.

A word on this clonotype: A single base separates this from a much larger clone, so it may be a read error. V gene TRBV11-1 combines with J gene TRBJ2-7, with TRBD2 identical over 14 bases. V shed 5 bases, J shed 7 bases, and the junction held 13 bases outside the gene matches. The CDR3 loop spans 17 amino acids. CDR1 SGHAT and CDR2 FQDESV come from the germline V gene (reference sequence). Written as DNA, the CDR3 is TGTGCCAGCAGCCCAGGACTAGCGGGGGGCTCCTACAATGAGCAGTACTTC. Translated: CASSPGLAGGSYNEQYF. The full variable domain, in which reference TRBV11-1 and TRBJ2-7 provide the parts outside the CDR3, is EAEVAQSPRYKITEKSQAVAFWCDPISGHATLYWYRQILGQGPELLVQFQDESVVDDSQLPKDRFSAERLKGVDSTLKIQPAELGDSAMYLCASSPGLAGGSYNEQYFGPGTRLTVT.

V is TRBV12-3 or TRBV12-4 and J is TRBJ1-4; 9 positions agree with TRBD1. The V gene end was trimmed by 5 bases and the J gene end by 7 bases; junction bases not matched to a gene: 5. The CDR3 consists of 14 residues. CDR3: CASSDRGVREKLFF. CDR3 in DNA: TGTGCCAGCAGTGACAGGGGGGTGCGTGAAAAACTGTTTTTT.